Sequencing of this T cell receptor (beta chain) was carried out in a study of T cells and Merkel cell carcinoma outcomes. Study-wide results and limits: In Merkel cell carcinoma, repertoire and T-cell density reportedly predicted outcomes.

V lost 2 bases to trimming and J lost 5 bases, with 10 bases between them. Germline V gene lookup returns CDR1 SGHRS and CDR2 YFSETQ. The length of the CDR3 is 13 residues. Only in-frame clones appear in the TCRdb table, and some are missing; sequencing was by immunoSEQ multiplex PCR. The sample includes about 1,000 clones, about 89% seen only once; the top ten take roughly 10%. This clone was detected a few times. Antigen unknown. The source is a human donor with Merkel cell carcinoma. The sample was tumor tissue from Merkel cell carcinoma. The J gene is TRBJ2-5, the V gene TRBV5-1; maybe TRBD2 (5 bases). The CDR3 protein is CASSFLPGETQYF. The CDR3 DNA sequence: TGCGCCAGCAGCTTTCTCCCGGGGGAGACCCAGTACTTC.